This T cell receptor beta chain was sequenced in a study of T-cell reconstitution after alpha-beta-depleted transplantation in children. A library of TCRbeta sequences, prepared with unique molecular identifiers, was generated. TCRdb re-called the PCR reads with MiXCR, one entry per CDR3 protein. Of hundreds of thousands of distinct CDR3 sequences listed, roughly 7.8% are singletons. General observations from the study: Reported findings indicate that, about two months after transplant, alpha-beta T cells came from several hundred expanded clones, which were derived from non-depleted graft cells. After one year, T-cell counts and TCRbeta diversity mostly came from new T cells. TCRbeta diversity was high at day 60 in some patients (a result of surviving recipient T cells and thymic progenitors).

This clonotype was observed a handful of times. Antigen specificity is unknown. From germline, CDR1 is MDHEN and CDR2 SYDVKM. Trimming cost V 6 bases and J 7 bases, with 18 bases left between them. CDR3 size: 14 residues. This chain links TRBV28 with TRBJ1-1, with D maybe TRBD1 (5 bases). This clonotype originated in a female patient aged 2 to 10 who had a stem cell transplant for Fanconi anemia, so the T cells may come from the graft donor. The sequenced sample was peripheral blood, obtained 360 days after TCRalphabeta/CD19-depleted stem cell transplant. The DNA of the CDR3 is TGTGCCAGCAGGTTTTTGGAGGGGCAAGTTGAAGCTTTCTTT. Its protein is CASRFLEGQVEAFF. Complete variable domain (other parts from reference TRBV28 and TRBJ1-1): DVKVTQSSRYLVKRTGEKVFLECVQDMDHENMFWYRQDPGLGLRLIYFSYDVKMKEKGDIPEGYSVSREKKERFSLILESASTNQTSMYLCASRFLEGQVEAFFGQGTRLTVV.